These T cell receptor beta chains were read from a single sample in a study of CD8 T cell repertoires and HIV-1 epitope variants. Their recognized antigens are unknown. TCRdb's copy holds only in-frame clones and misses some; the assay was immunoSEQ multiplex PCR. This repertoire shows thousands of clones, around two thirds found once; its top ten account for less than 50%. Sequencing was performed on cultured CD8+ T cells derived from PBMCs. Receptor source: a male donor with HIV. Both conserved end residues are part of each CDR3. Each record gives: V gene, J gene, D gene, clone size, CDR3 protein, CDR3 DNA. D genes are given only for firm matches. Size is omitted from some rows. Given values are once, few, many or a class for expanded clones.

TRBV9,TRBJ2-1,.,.,CASNNRVDRRSYNEQFF,TGTGCCAGCAATAATCGAGTAGACAGGCGTTCCTACAATGAGCAGTTCTTC
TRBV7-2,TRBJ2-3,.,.,CASSPVSSASTDTQYF,TGTGCCAGCAGCCCCGTCTCCAGTGCTAGCACAGATACGCAGTATTTT
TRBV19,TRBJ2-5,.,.,CASSMRNQETQYF,TGTGCCAGTAGTATGAGAAACCAAGAGACCCAGTACTTC
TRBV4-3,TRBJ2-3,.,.,CASSQDRSSQDTQYF,TGCGCCAGCAGCCAAGATCGATCCTCACAAGATACGCAGTATTTT
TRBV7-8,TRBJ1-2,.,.,CASSSLDINGVGYTF,TGTGCCAGCAGCTCCCTGGACATCAACGGCGTGGGCTACACCTTC
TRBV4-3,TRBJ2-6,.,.,CASSQDWISGANVLTF,TGCGCCAGCAGCCAAGATTGGATCTCTGGGGCCAACGTCCTGACTTTC
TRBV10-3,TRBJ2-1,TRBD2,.,CAISESTAGGSYNEQFF,TGTGCCATCAGTGAGTCGACGGCGGGGGGCTCCTACAATGAGCAGTTCTTC
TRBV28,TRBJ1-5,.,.,CASSPRLGVNQPQHF,TGTGCCAGCAGCCCGCGGTTGGGGGTCAACCAGCCCCAGCATTTT
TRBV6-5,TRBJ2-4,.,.,CASRNTGQSWYF,TGTGCCAGCAGGAACACTGGACAGAGCTGGTACTTC
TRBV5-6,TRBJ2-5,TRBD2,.,CASSLFPTSGEETQYF,TGTGCCAGCAGCTTATTCCCGACTAGCGGGGAAGAGACCCAGTACTTC
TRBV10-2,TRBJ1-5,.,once,CASSEGWEGQPQHF,TGCGCCAGCAGTGAAGGCTGGGAGGGTCAGCCCCAGCATTTT
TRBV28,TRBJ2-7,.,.,CASSPTLAYEQYF,TGTGCCAGCAGTCCCACACTAGCTTACGAGCAGTACTTC
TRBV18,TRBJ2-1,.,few,CASSPVRGNNEQFF,TGTGCCAGCTCACCAGTACGCGGGAACAATGAGCAGTTCTTC
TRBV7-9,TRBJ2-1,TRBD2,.,CASSPRREVHNEQFF,TGTGCCAGCAGCCCCCGACGGGAGGTACACAATGAGCAGTTCTTC
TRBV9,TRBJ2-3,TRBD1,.,CASSGQGAISTDTQYF,TGTGCCAGCAGCGGACAGGGGGCCATTAGCACAGATACGCAGTATTTT
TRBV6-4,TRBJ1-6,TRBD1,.,CASSPGRDRSPLHF,TGTGCCAGCAGTCCCGGGAGGGACAGATCACCCCTCCACTTT
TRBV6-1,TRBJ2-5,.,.,CASSLLDSKETQYF,TGTGCCAGCAGTCTACTGGACAGTAAGGAGACCCAGTACTTC
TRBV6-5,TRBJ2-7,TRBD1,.,CASTRTGTGEQYF,TGTGCCAGCACCAGGACAGGGACCGGCGAGCAGTACTTC
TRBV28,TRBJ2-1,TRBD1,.,CASRRTGVAYNEQFF,TGTGCCAGCAGGAGGACAGGGGTAGCCTACAATGAGCAGTTCTTC
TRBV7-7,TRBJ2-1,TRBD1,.,CASSPGQLSYNEQFF,TGTGCTAGCAGCCCGGGACAGCTCTCCTACAATGAGCAGTTCTTC
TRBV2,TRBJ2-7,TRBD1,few,CVPGQGYYEQYF,TGTGTACCGGGACAGGGATACTACGAGCAGTACTTC
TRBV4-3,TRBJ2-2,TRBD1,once,CASSQDGGTGDITGELFF,TGCGCCAGCAGCCAAGACGGAGGGACAGGGGACATCACCGGGGAGCTGTTTTTT
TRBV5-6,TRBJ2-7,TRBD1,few,CASSQGQGSYEQYF,TGTGCCAGCAGCCAGGGACAGGGGAGCTACGAGCAGTACTTC
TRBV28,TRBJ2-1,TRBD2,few,CASSIGTSLYNEQFF,TGTGCCAGCAGCATCGGGACTAGCCTCTACAATGAGCAGTTCTTC
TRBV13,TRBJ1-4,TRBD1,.,CASSAGQTYEKLFF,TGTGCCAGCAGCGCGGGACAGACGTATGAAAAACTGTTTTTT
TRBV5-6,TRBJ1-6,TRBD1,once,CASSSGQGAYNSPLHF,TGTGCCAGCAGCTCAGGACAGGGCGCTTATAATTCACCCCTCCACTTT